These 26 T cell receptor beta chains originate from one sample sequenced in a study of cytomegalovirus exposure and HLA in healthy donors. The PCR was carried out with 60 Vbeta primers and 13 Jbeta primers. Assay used: immunoSEQ multiplex PCR; TCRdb lists only in-frame clones, some missing. Of 100,000 to 150,000 clones listed, 65% to 90% are singletons. Specimen: PBMCs. The receptors were gathered from a man in his late teens or twenties in good health and CMV-seronegative.

The chain employs TRBV10-3 and TRBJ1-1, with D perhaps matching TRBD1 (5 bases). The CDR3 consists of 12 residues. Trimming shortened V by 6 bases and J by 6 bases, and 11 bases separated the two germline ends. The V gene's germline CDR1 is ENHRY and CDR2 SYGVKD. CDR3 protein: CAIRETVAEAFF. In DNA, the CDR3 is TGTGCCATCAGGGAGACAGTTGCTGAAGCTTTCTTT.

This clone appeared once. The chain carries TRBV5-1 and TRBJ2-1; possibly TRBD1 for D (5 bases). V lost 2 bases to trimming and J lost 6 bases, with 15 bases between them. Germline V lookup: CDR1 SGHRS, CDR2 YFSETQ. This CDR3 spans 15 amino acids. The CDR3 sequence: CASSFGQGNSNEQFF. The CDR3 region has the DNA TGCGCCAGCAGCTTTGGCCAGGGTAATAGCAATGAGCAGTTCTTC.

The chain links TRBV5-4 to TRBJ1-3; D gene ambiguous. The V end lost 4 bases, the J end lost 1 base, and 12 bases lay between the germline ends. CDR1 is SGHNT, CDR2 YYREEE, per germline (reference sequence). There are 15 residues in the CDR3. For the CDR3, the DNA is TGTGCCAGCAGCAGCCCCGTGTCGTCTGGAAACACCATATATTTT. Encoded protein: CASSSPVSSGNTIYF.

The chain is built from TRBV7-9 and TRBJ1-2, with 10 bases identical to TRBD1. The CDR3 contains 16 residues. The germline V gene has CDR1 SEHNR and CDR2 FQNEAQ (reference sequence). V shed 1 base, J shed 6 bases, and the junction held 8 bases outside the gene matches. CDR3 coding DNA: TGTGCCAGCAGCTTAGTGGGACAGGGGACCCAGAATGGCTACACCTTC. Its translation: CASSLVGQGTQNGYTF.

This clone occurred once. The chain combines TRBV6-1 with TRBJ1-4; tentatively, D is TRBD1 (5 bases). The CDR3 has 15 amino acids. In germline, CDR1 is MNHNS, CDR2 SASEGT. Trimming removed 3 bases at V and 8 bases at J, with 16 bases between. The CDR3 DNA follows: TGTGCCAGCAGTGACAAACTAACAGGTGAGGAAAAACTGTTTTTT. This sequence encodes CASSDKLTGEEKLFF.

This rearrangement joins TRBV6-5 to TRBJ2-1, with 10 bases lining up with TRBD2. Germline V gives CDR1 MNHEY, CDR2 SVGAGI. The ends lost 6 bases at V and 5 bases at J; junction bases unmatched: 1. This CDR3 contains 13 residues. The CDR3 sequence is CASRLAGNNEQFF. The CDR3 DNA sequence: TGTGCCAGCAGACTAGCGGGGAACAATGAGCAGTTCTTC.

This clone was counted once. The chain joins TRBV27 to TRBJ1-1; D remains ambiguous. Germline CDR1 MNHEY, CDR2 SMNVEV (reference sequence). CDR3 length: 13 residues. The ends were cut back, 7 bases at V and 4 bases at J, with 13 bases in the middle. As DNA, the CDR3 is TGTGCCAGCAAATATCCCACGGGCACTGAAGCTTTCTTT. Protein sequence: CASKYPTGTEAFF.

The chain employs TRBV27 and TRBJ2-1, with TRBD1 as a possible D gene (6 bases). This CDR3 is 11 amino acids long. The V end lost 6 bases, the J end lost 9 bases, and 9 bases lay between the germline ends. The V gene's germline CDR1 is MNHEY and CDR2 SMNVEV (reference sequence). As DNA, the CDR3 is TGTGCCAGCAGCGGCAGGGGTGAGCAGTTCTTC. It translates to CASSGRGEQFF.

The rearrangement uses TRBV11-1 and TRBJ1-1; no clear D gene. Germline V gene lookup returns CDR1 SGHAT and CDR2 FQDESV (reference sequence). With 6 bases removed from V and 0 bases from J, the gap between germline ends came to 5 bases. This CDR3 region has 12 residues. CDR3 residues: CASRSMNTEAFF. The CDR3 DNA is TGTGCCAGCAGATCAATGAACACTGAAGCTTTCTTT.

The V and J genes are TRBV10-2 and TRBJ2-2; D remains unclear. V dropped 7 bases and J dropped 5 bases, with 8 bases sitting between them. CDR3 length: 12 amino acids. Germline loops: CDR1 WSHSY, CDR2 SAAADI. CDR3 DNA sequence: TGCGCCAGCAAATACCAGACCGGGGAGCTGTTTTTT. Its protein is CASKYQTGELFF.

This chain uses TRBV7-9 with TRBJ2-7; the match to TRBD1 covers 8 bases. This CDR3 contains 14 residues. Germline V gene lookup returns CDR1 SEHNR and CDR2 FQNEAQ (reference sequence). J gave up 4 bases and V 5 bases, and 7 bases lay outside the gene matches. The CDR3 loop is CASSMRQGLYEQYF. The CDR3 DNA reads TGTGCCAGCAGCATGAGACAGGGGTTGTACGAGCAGTACTTC.

The rearrangement joins TRBV5-1 to TRBJ2-5; TRBD1 is a possible D gene (6 bases). Per germline, CDR1 SGHRS and CDR2 YFSETQ. The CDR3 covers 16 residues. V was cut by 1 base and J by 1 base, with 14 bases left in between. Here the CDR3 DNA reads TGCGCCAGCAGCTTGTCAGGGGTGGGGGCCCAAGAGACCCAGTACTTC. Translating gives CASSLSGVGAQETQYF.

V is TRBV4-2 and J is TRBJ1-1, with 8 bases identical to TRBD1. CDR1 and CDR2 from the germline V gene are LGHNA and YNFKEQ. The CDR3 loop spans 15 amino acids. V gave up 4 bases and J gave up 2 bases; unmatched junction bases: 6. CDR3: CASSLLTGDNTEAFF. CDR3 nucleotide sequence: TGTGCCAGCAGCCTTCTGACAGGGGATAACACTGAAGCTTTCTTT.

This clone occurred once. This chain joins TRBV5-1 and TRBJ2-6, with a tentative D call TRBD2 (5 bases). The CDR3 consists of 18 residues. Germline assignment: CDR1 SGHRS and CDR2 YFSETQ. V dropped 1 base and J dropped 0 bases, with 14 bases sitting between them. This CDR3 is CASSLFGDLRSGANVLTF. The CDR3 DNA is TGCGCCAGCAGCTTGTTCGGGGATTTGCGCTCTGGGGCCAACGTCCTGACTTTC.

The chain recombines TRBV28 with TRBJ2-7; D uncertain. The V end was cut by 8 bases, the J end by 0 bases, with 17 bases between. The CDR3 spans 15 residues. The germline CDR1 and CDR2 sequences are MDHEN and SYDVKM. The CDR3 sequence: CASHTTPLSSYEQYF. DNA of the CDR3: TGTGCCAGCCATACTACACCCTTGAGCTCCTACGAGCAGTACTTC.

The V call is TRBV12-5, the J call TRBJ2-3; 11 bases agree with TRBD2. With 4 bases clipped from V and 4 bases from J, the junction kept 1 base outside the gene matches. CDR1 LGHNT and CDR2 FRNRAP come from the germline V gene. The CDR3 has 14 amino acids. CDR3: CASGYSGGADTQYF. The CDR3 region has the DNA TGTGCTAGTGGTTATAGCGGGGGGGCAGATACGCAGTATTTT.

The chain joins TRBV6-5 to TRBJ1-1; maybe TRBD1 (6 bases). This CDR3 is built from 15 residues. Trimming removed 0 bases from V and 4 bases from J, with 12 bases in between. Germline V CDR1 and CDR2: MNHEY, SVGAGI. The CDR3 region is CASSYSSGDGTEAFF. DNA for the CDR3: TGTGCCAGCAGTTACTCATCAGGGGATGGCACTGAAGCTTTCTTT.

This chain connects TRBV5-1 to TRBJ1-6; TRBD1 might be the D (5 bases). In germline, CDR1 is SGHRS, CDR2 YFSETQ. V shed 2 bases and J shed 6 bases, with 9 bases lying between them. This CDR3 is built from 14 residues. The CDR3 sequence is CASSLGEVNSPLHF. As DNA, the CDR3 is TGCGCCAGCAGCTTAGGGGAGGTTAATTCACCCCTCCACTTT.

The chain couples TRBV7-6 to TRBJ1-4; 7 nucleotides align to TRBD1. CDR3 length equals 14 residues. Looked up from germline, CDR1 is SGHVS and CDR2 is FNYEAQ. Trimming took 5 bases from V and 4 from J; bases not matched to a gene: 4. In DNA form, the CDR3 reads TGTGCCAGCAGCCTGACAGGGATTAATGAAAAACTGTTTTTT. Its translation is CASSLTGINEKLFF.

The table lists this clone with a few counts. The V call is TRBV29-1, the J call TRBJ1-2, with D possibly TRBD1 on 5 matching bases. Trimming left V 5 bases short and J 4 bases short, with 14 bases between. CDR3 size: 13 residues. Germline V lookup: CDR1 SQVTM, CDR2 ANQGSEA. For the CDR3, the DNA is TGCAGCGTTTCTCAAGGGGTTAGCTATGGCTACACCTTC. Translating it yields CSVSQGVSYGYTF.

In DNA, the CDR3 is TGCGCCAGCAGCAGGGACACTGGGGGGGACGAGCAGTACTTC. Its protein product is CASSRDTGGDEQYF. The chain is built from TRBV5-1 and TRBJ2-7; D is perhaps TRBD2 (7 bases). This CDR3 spans 14 amino acids. V shed 4 bases and J shed 5 bases, with 16 bases lying between them. Germline V gene lookup returns CDR1 SGHRS and CDR2 YFSETQ.

This clone has a handful of counts. The CDR3 loop reads CAISYRGLNTEAFF. The CDR3, as DNA: TGTGCCATCAGTTACAGGGGGCTGAACACTGAAGCTTTCTTT. J is TRBJ1-1 and V is TRBV10-3; TRBD1 matches at 9 bases. The V gene end was trimmed by 5 bases and the J gene end by 0 bases; junction bases not matched to a gene: 1. CDR1 ENHRY and CDR2 SYGVKD come from the germline V gene. This CDR3 is 14 amino acids long.

This sequence joins TRBV30 and TRBJ2-2, with 8 positions matching TRBD1. Germline trimming cut 3 bases from V and 4 bases from J; bases unmatched to any gene: 4. CDR1 is GTSNPN and CDR2 is SVGIG in the germline V gene (reference sequence). The CDR3 sequence is 14 residues long. CDR3 in DNA: TGTGCCTGGAGATTAACAGGGGGCACCGGGGAGCTGTTTTTT. It specifies CAWRLTGGTGELFF. Complete variable domain (other parts from reference TRBV30 and TRBJ2-2): SQTIHQWPATLVQPVGSPLSLECTVEGTSNPNLYWYRQAAGRGLQLLFYSVGIGQISSEVPQNLSASRPQDRQFILSSKKLLLSDSGFYLCAWRLTGGTGELFFGEGSRLTVL.

In this sample, this clone turned up once. V and J are TRBV7-9 and TRBJ1-2; 7 bases fit TRBD1. The V and J ends lost 5 bases and 4 bases, in that order; junction bases with no gene match: 7. Germline lookup yields CDR1 SEHNR and CDR2 FQNEAQ (reference sequence). This CDR3 has 14 amino acids. The CDR3 loop reads CASSVTGTPYGYTF. CDR3 DNA: TGTGCCAGCAGCGTGACAGGGACTCCCTATGGCTACACCTTC.

The chain employs TRBV27 and TRBJ2-2; D not resolved. V dropped 5 bases and J dropped 7 bases, with 8 bases sitting between them. The V gene's germline CDR1 is MNHEY and CDR2 SMNVEV (reference sequence). The CDR3 contains 12 residues. In DNA, the CDR3 is TGTGCCAGCAGTAAAACATTCGGGGAGCTGTTTTTT. Its protein is CASSKTFGELFF.

CDR3 in amino acids: CASSPRGSYNEQFF. The CDR3 coding sequence is TGCGCCAGCAGCCCCCGGGGCTCCTACAATGAGCAGTTCTTC. The chain employs TRBV4-3 and TRBJ2-1; possible D gene TRBD2, 5 bases. CDR3 length equals 14 residues. Germline V gene sequence: CDR1 LGHNA, CDR2 YSLEER. Trimming cost V 4 bases and J 0 bases, with 7 bases left between them.